These T cell receptor beta chains were read from a single sample in a study of identical twins. MiXCR was run by TCRdb on the 5' RACE reads, yielding one entry per CDR3 protein. The table lists about 520,000 distinct CDR3 sequences, less than 25% of them singletons. This sample was also put to use in a study of T cells expressing NK-cell markers.

Sequenced sample: CD4+ T cells sorted from blood. These receptors were obtained from a woman aged 18 to 35 in good health. The CDR3 runs from the conserved cysteine through the conserved F or W. The D gene is left open where the match is weak. Clone size is given for some rows only: seen once, a few or many times, or a class if the clone is expanded.

CDR3 length,D gene,J gene,clone size,V gene,CDR3 protein,CDR3 DNA
15,NA,TRBJ2-2,NA,TRBV4-2,CASSPKGGNTGELFF,TGTGCCAGCAGCCCCAAGGGGGGCAACACCGGGGAGCTGTTTTTT
16,NA,TRBJ2-1,NA,TRBV5-1,CASSLEASGPYNEQFF,TGCGCCAGCAGCTTGGAGGCAAGCGGACCATACAATGAGCAGTTCTTC
11,NA,TRBJ2-1,few,TRBV6-2/TRBV6-3,CASSPKREQFF,TGTGCCAGCAGCCCTAAAAGGGAGCAGTTCTTC
13,NA,TRBJ2-7,NA,TRBV20-1,CSASGAGRPRQYF,TGCAGTGCTAGTGGGGCAGGGAGGCCTCGGCAGTACTTC
17,TRBD1,TRBJ1-2,NA,TRBV5-1,CASSLLRPGTGHYGYTF,TGCGCCAGCAGCTTACTGAGGCCCGGGACAGGGCACTATGGCTACACCTTC
14,NA,TRBJ2-1,NA,TRBV6-1,CASRRPGTSNEQFF,TGTGCCAGCAGGAGACCCGGGACGAGTAATGAGCAGTTCTTC
15,TRBD1,TRBJ2-5,NA,TRBV10-2,CASRDTGQGQETQYF,TGCGCCAGCAGAGACACTGGACAGGGTCAAGAGACCCAGTACTTC
16,NA,TRBJ2-1,few,TRBV27,CASSLGGGPSYNEQFF,TGTGCCAGCAGTTTGGGGGGTGGGCCCTCCTACAATGAGCAGTTCTTC
14,TRBD1,TRBJ1-2,few,TRBV12-3/TRBV12-4,CASTPTGSLRGYTF,TGTGCCAGCACCCCGACAGGGAGCTTACGTGGCTACACCTTC
19,TRBD2,TRBJ2-1,NA,TRBV20-1,CSARAGWEREGLIGNEQFF,TGCAGTGCTAGAGCTGGGTGGGAGCGGGAGGGCCTTATCGGCAATGAGCAGTTCTTC
12,NA,TRBJ2-7,NA,TRBV6-2/TRBV6-3,CASSYARYEQYF,TGTGCCAGCAGTTACGCCAGGTACGAGCAGTACTTC
17,TRBD2,TRBJ2-1,NA,TRBV20-1,CSARGRPSGRFGNEQFF,TGCAGTGCTAGAGGGCGGCCTAGCGGGAGATTCGGCAATGAGCAGTTCTTC
15,NA,TRBJ2-3,few,TRBV20-1,CSARDPGNFGDTQYF,TGCAGTGCTCGCGATCCCGGGAACTTCGGGGATACGCAGTATTTT
15,TRBD1,TRBJ2-1,few,TRBV7-9,CASSSKGASYNEQFF,TGTGCCAGCAGCTCTAAGGGGGCATCCTACAATGAGCAGTTCTTC
11,NA,TRBJ1-5,NA,TRBV12-5,CASGLEQPQHF,TGTGCTAGTGGTTTAGAACAGCCCCAGCATTTT
14,NA,TRBJ1-1,NA,TRBV5-1,CASSLVGRPTEAFF,TGCGCCAGCAGCTTGGTCGGCAGGCCAACTGAAGCTTTCTTT
14,TRBD2,TRBJ2-7,few,TRBV19,CASGAGGLPYEQYF,TGTGCCAGTGGAGCGGGAGGCCTACCCTACGAGCAGTACTTC
17,TRBD2,TRBJ2-3,NA,TRBV20-1,CSASRTSGRASTDTQYF,TGCAGTGCTAGTAGGACTAGCGGGCGCGCTAGCACAGATACGCAGTATTTT
13,NA,TRBJ2-7,NA,TRBV20-1,CSARRDGPYEQYF,TGCAGTGCGCGAAGAGACGGACCCTACGAGCAGTACTTC
17,TRBD2,TRBJ2-3,few,TRBV20-1,CSAVGLAGGGFTDTQYF,TGCAGTGCTGTCGGGCTAGCGGGAGGTGGGTTCACAGATACGCAGTATTTT
13,TRBD1,TRBJ1-1,few,TRBV29-1,CSVEDRANTEAFF,TGCAGCGTAGAGGACAGGGCCAACACTGAAGCTTTCTTT
13,TRBD1,TRBJ2-1,few,TRBV20-1,CSAKDRLYNEQFF,TGCAGTGCTAAGGACAGGCTGTACAATGAGCAGTTCTTC
15,TRBD1,TRBJ1-2,many,TRBV9,CASSVVDRADYGYTF,TGTGCCAGCAGCGTAGTAGACAGGGCCGACTATGGCTACACCTTC
12,NA,TRBJ1-2,few,TRBV12-3/TRBV12-4,CASSSPNYGYTF,TGTGCCAGCAGTTCTCCTAACTATGGCTACACCTTC
16,NA,TRBJ2-3,few,TRBV20-1,CSATGFPRDPIDTQYF,TGCAGTGCTACGGGATTTCCCAGGGACCCCATCGATACGCAGTATTTT
13,NA,TRBJ1-5,once,TRBV20-1,CSATRGVNQPQHF,TGCAGTGCTACTCGGGGCGTCAATCAGCCCCAGCATTTT
16,NA,TRBJ2-3,few,TRBV5-1,CASSLLKQGRRDTQYF,TGCGCCAGCAGCTTGTTAAAACAGGGCCGCAGGGATACGCAGTATTTT
16,NA,TRBJ2-1,NA,TRBV18,CASSDASALTYNEQFF,TGTGCCAGCTCAGACGCTAGCGCCCTTACCTACAATGAGCAGTTCTTC
15,TRBD1,TRBJ2-5,few,TRBV11-2,CASSVQATGGETQYF,TGTGCCAGCAGCGTACAAGCTACAGGGGGTGAGACCCAGTACTTC
13,NA,TRBJ2-5,many,TRBV12-3/TRBV12-4,CASSLVRGETQYF,TGTGCCAGCAGTTTAGTTAGGGGCGAGACCCAGTACTTC
17,TRBD2,TRBJ2-1,NA,TRBV29-1,CSVAPTGTSGSYNEQFF,TGCAGCGTTGCCCCGACAGGAACTAGCGGGAGTTACAATGAGCAGTTCTTC
14,NA,TRBJ2-1,NA,TRBV5-1,CASSLGHIYNEQFF,TGCGCCAGCAGCTTGGGACATATCTACAATGAGCAGTTCTTC
15,NA,TRBJ1-2,NA,TRBV6-1,CASSEVGTGPYGYTF,TGTGCCAGCAGTGAAGTAGGGACGGGGCCCTATGGCTACACCTTC
17,TRBD1,TRBJ2-1,NA,TRBV24-1,CATSSGPTGVDHNELFF,TGTGCCACCAGTTCCGGACCGACAGGGGTGGACCACAATGAGCTGTTCTTC
15,TRBD2,TRBJ2-3,many,TRBV29-1,CSSTWGAGGPDTQYF,TGCAGCTCGACTTGGGGTGCGGGAGGGCCAGATACGCAGTATTTT
15,NA,TRBJ1-2,few,TRBV12-3/TRBV12-4,CASSIGGDFYYGYTF,TGTGCCAGCAGTATTGGGGGGGATTTTTATTATGGCTACACCTTC
10,NA,TRBJ2-4,NA,TRBV20-1,CSARLEEEYF,TGCAGTGCTAGGCTAGAGGAGGAGTACTTC
14,NA,TRBJ2-7,few,TRBV5-1,CASSLGREYYEQYF,TGCGCCAGCAGCTTGGGCAGGGAATACTACGAGCAGTACTTC
15,NA,TRBJ2-6,few,TRBV4-3,CASSPRVSGANVLTF,TGCGCCAGCAGCCCTAGGGTTTCTGGGGCCAACGTCCTGACTTTC
14,TRBD1,TRBJ2-7,few,TRBV12-5,CASVIGQDSYEQYF,TGTGCTAGTGTGATCGGACAGGACTCCTACGAGCAGTACTTC
14,NA,TRBJ2-2,few,TRBV5-1,CASTDRSNTGELFF,TGCGCCAGCACAGACAGATCGAACACCGGGGAGCTGTTTTTT
12,NA,TRBJ1-2,many,TRBV20-1,CSASLSDYGYTF,TGCAGTGCTAGTCTGAGCGACTATGGCTACACCTTC